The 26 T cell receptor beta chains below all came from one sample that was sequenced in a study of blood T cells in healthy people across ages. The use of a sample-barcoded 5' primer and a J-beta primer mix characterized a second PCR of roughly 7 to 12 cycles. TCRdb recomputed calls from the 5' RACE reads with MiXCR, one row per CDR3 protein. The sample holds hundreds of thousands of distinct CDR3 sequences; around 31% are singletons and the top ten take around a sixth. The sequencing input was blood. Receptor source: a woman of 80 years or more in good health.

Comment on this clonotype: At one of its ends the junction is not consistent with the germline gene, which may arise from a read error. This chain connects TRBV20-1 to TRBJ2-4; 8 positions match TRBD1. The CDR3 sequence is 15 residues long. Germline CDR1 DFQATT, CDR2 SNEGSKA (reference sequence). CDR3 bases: TGCAGTGCTGGAGATATGAACAGGGGGAATAATGAGCAGTACTTC. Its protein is CSAGDMNRGNNEQYF.

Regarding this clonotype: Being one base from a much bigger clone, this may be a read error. DNA of the CDR3: TGTGCCAGCGGCTCTCGGGGAGGCGAGCAGTACTTC. As protein: CASGSRGGEQYF. J is TRBJ2-4 and V is TRBV7-2, with D perhaps TRBD2 (6 bases). Near its end, the DNA agrees better with TRBJ2-7, so the J call may be wrong. The CDR3 totals 12 residues. CDR1 and CDR2 (germline): SGHTA, FQGNSA.

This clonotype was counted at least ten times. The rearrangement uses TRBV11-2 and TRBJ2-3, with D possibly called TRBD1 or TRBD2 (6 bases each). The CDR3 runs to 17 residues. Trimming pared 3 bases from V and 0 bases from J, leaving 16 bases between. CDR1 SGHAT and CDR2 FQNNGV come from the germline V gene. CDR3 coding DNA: TGTGCCAGCAGCTTCCGATCCGGCGGGACAAGCACAGATACGCAGTATTTT. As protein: CASSFRSGGTSTDTQYF. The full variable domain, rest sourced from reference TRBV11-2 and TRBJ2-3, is EAGVAQSPRYKIIEKRQSVAFWCNPISGHATLYWYQQILGQGPKLLIQFQNNGVVDDSQLPKDRFSAERLKGVDSTLKIQPAKLEDSAVYLCASSFRSGGTSTDTQYFGPGTRLTVL.

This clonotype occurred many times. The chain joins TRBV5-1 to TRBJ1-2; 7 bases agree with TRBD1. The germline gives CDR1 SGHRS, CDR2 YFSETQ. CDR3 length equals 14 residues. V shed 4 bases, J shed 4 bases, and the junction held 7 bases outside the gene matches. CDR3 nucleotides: TGCGCCAGCAGCCCGGGACAGAATTTCTATGGCTACACCTTC. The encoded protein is CASSPGQNFYGYTF.

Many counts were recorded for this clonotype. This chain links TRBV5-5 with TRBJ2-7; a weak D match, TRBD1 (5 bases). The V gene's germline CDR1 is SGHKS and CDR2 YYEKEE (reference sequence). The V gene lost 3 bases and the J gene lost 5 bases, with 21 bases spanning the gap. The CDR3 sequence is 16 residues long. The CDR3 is CASSSEWGRAGNEQYF. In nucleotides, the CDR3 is TGTGCCAGCAGCTCCGAGTGGGGCAGGGCAGGGAACGAGCAGTACTTC. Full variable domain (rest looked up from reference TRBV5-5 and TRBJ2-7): DAGVTQSPTHLIKTRGQQVTLRCSPISGHKSVSWYQQVLGQGPQFIFQYYEKEERGRGNFPDRFSARQFPNYSSELNVNALLLGDSALYLCASSSEWGRAGNEQYFGPGTRLTVT.

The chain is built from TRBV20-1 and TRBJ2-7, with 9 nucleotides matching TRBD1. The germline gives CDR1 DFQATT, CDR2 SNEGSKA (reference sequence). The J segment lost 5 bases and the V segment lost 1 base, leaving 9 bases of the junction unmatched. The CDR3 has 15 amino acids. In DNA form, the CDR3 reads TGCAGTGCTAGAGCCCTGGACAGGGGTGGCGACGAGCAGTACTTC. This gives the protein CSARALDRGGDEQYF.

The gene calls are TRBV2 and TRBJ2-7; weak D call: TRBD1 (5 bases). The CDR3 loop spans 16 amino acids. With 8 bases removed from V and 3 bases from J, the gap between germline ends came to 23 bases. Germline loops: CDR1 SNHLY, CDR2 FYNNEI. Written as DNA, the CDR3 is TGTGCCAGCGCCGGGTCTGGGCAGGGAATAGTCTACGAGCAGTACTTC. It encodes CASAGSGQGIVYEQYF.

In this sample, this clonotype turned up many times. DNA of the CDR3: TGTGCCAGCCCGACCGGGGACAGTAGCACAGATACGCAGTATTTT. Translation gives CASPTGDSSTDTQYF. The rearrangement joins TRBV6-1 to TRBJ2-3, with 7 bases identical to TRBD1. With 8 bases clipped from V and 0 bases from J, the junction kept 8 bases outside the gene matches. Germline loops: CDR1 MNHNS, CDR2 SASEGT. The CDR3 is made up of 15 amino acids.

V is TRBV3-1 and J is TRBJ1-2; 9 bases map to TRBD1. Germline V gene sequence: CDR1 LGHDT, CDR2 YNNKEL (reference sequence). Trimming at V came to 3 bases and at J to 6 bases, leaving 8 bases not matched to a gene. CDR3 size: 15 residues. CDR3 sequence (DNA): TGTGCCAGCAGCCAGCCCAGGACAGGGGAGAATGGCTACACCTTC. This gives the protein CASSQPRTGENGYTF.

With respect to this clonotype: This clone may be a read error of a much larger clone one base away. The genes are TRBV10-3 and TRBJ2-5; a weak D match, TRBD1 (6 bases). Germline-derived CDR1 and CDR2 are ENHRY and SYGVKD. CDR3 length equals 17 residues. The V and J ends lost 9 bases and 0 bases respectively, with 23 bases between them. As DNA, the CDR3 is TGTGCCATTGGGGGCTCACCGGGCAGCCAGCACCAAGAGACCCAGTACTTC. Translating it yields CAIGGSPGSQHQETQYF.

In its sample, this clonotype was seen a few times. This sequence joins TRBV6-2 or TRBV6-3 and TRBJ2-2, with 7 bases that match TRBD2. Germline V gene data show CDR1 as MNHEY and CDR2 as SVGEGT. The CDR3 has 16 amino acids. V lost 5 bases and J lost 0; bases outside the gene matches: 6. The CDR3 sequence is CASSRGDYSNTGELFF. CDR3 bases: TGTGCCAGCAGTCGGGGGGACTACTCGAACACCGGGGAGCTGTTTTTT.

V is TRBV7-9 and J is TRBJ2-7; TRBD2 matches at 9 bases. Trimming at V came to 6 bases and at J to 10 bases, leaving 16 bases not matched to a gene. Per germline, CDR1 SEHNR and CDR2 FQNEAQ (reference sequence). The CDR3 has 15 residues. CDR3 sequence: CASSPGSGGKNIQYV. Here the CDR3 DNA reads TGTGCCAGCAGTCCGGGTAGCGGGGGAAAAAACATTCAGTACGTC.

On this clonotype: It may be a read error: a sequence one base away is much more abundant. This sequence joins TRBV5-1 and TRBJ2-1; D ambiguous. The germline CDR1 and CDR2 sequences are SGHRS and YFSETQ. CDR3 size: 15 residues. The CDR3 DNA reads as TGCACCAGCAGCTTGTTTGGTAGCTCCTACAATGAGCAGTTCTTC. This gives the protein CTSSLFGSSYNEQFF.

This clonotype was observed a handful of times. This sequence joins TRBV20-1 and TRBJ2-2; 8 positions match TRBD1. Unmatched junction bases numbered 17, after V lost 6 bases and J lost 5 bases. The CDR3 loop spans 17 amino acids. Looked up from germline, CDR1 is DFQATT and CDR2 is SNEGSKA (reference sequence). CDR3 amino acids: CSAKRSGQGTWTGELFF. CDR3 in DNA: TGCAGTGCCAAGCGGTCCGGACAGGGTACTTGGACCGGGGAGCTGTTTTTT.

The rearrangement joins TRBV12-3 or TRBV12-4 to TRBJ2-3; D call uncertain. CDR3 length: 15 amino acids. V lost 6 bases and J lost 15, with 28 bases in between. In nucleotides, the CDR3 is TGTGCCAGCAGAGGCCTCGGAGTTAGCACAGATGTGGAATATTTT. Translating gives CASRGLGVSTDVEYF.

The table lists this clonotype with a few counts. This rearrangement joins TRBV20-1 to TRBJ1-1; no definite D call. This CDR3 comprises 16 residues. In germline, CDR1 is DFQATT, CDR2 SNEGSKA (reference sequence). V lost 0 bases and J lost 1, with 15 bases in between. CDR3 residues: CSARDISAGWNTEAFF. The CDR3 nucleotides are TGCAGTGCTAGAGATATATCGGCGGGGTGGAACACTGAAGCTTTCTTT.

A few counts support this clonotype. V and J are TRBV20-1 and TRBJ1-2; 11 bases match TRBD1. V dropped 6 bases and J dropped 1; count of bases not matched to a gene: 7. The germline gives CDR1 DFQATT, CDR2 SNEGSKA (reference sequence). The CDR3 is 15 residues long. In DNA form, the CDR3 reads TGCAGTGCCGGCGGACAGGGGGCCAATAACTATGGCTACACCTTC. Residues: CSAGGQGANNYGYTF.

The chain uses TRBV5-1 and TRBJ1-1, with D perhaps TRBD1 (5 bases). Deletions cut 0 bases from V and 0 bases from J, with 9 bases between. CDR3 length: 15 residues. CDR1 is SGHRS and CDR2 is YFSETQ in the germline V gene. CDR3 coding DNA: TGCGCCAGCAGCTTGGAAGGGGCCTTGAACACTGAAGCTTTCTTT. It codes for CASSLEGALNTEAFF. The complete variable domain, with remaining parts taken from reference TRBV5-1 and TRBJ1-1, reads KAGVTQTPRYLIKTRGQQVTLSCSPISGHRSVSWYQQTPGQGLQFLFEYFSETQRNKGNFPGRFSGRQFSNSRSEMNVSTLELGDSALYLCASSLEGALNTEAFFGQGTRLTVV.

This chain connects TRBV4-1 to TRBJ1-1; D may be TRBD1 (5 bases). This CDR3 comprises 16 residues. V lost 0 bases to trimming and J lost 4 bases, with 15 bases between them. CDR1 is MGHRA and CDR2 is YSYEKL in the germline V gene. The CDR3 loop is CASSQDPGLGGTEAFF. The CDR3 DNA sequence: TGCGCCAGCAGCCAAGATCCGGGTCTGGGGGGCACTGAAGCTTTCTTT.

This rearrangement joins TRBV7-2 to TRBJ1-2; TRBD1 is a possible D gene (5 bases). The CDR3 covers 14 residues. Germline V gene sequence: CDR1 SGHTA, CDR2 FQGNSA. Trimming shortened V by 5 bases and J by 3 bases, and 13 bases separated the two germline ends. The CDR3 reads CASSIPGTYYGYTF. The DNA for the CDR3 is TGTGCCAGCAGCATACCCGGGACCTACTATGGCTACACCTTC.

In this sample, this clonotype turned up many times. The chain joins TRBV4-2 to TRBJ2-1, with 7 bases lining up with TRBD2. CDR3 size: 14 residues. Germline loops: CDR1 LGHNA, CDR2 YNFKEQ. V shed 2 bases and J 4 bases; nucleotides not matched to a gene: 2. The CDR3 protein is CASSQRAGYNEQFF. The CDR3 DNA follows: TGTGCCAGCAGCCAACGAGCGGGATACAATGAGCAGTTCTTC.

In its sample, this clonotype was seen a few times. CDR3 protein: CASSLWTSGASYNEQYF. For the CDR3, the DNA is TGCGCCAGCAGCTTATGGACTAGCGGGGCTTCCTACAATGAGCAGTACTTC. V is TRBV5-1 and J is TRBJ2-1; the match to TRBD2 covers 12 bases. With the DNA end fitting TRBJ2-7 better, the J assignment may be wrong. This CDR3 contains 17 residues. Germline V gene lookup returns CDR1 SGHRS and CDR2 YFSETQ.

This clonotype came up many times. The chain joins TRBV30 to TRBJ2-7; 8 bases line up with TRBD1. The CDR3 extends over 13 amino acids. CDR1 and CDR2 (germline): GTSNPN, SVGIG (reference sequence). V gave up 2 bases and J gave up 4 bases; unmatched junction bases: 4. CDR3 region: CAWSRQGAYEQYF. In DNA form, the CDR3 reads TGTGCCTGGAGTAGGCAGGGGGCATACGAGCAGTACTTC.

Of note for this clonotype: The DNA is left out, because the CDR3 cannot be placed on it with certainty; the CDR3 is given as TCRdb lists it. CDR3: CASSTSGQPGSTEAFF. J is TRBJ1-1 and V is TRBV27; the DNA was not compared with TRBD1, the D call given in the table. Looked up from germline, CDR1 is MNHEY and CDR2 is SMNVEV (reference sequence). The CDR3 is 16 amino acids long, termini counted.

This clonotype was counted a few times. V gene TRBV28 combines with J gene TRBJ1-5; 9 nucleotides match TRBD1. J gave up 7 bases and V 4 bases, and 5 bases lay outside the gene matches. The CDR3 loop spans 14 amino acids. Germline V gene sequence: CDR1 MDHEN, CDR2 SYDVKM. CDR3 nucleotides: TGTGCCAGCAGTTCTGACAGGGGGGAACAGCCCCAGCATTTT. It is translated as CASSSDRGEQPQHF.

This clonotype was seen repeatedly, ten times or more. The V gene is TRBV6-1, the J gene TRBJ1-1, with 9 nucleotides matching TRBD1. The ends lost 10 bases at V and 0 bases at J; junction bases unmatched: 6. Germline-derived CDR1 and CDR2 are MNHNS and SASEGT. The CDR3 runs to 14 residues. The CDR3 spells CAIVTGGMNTEAFF. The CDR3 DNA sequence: TGTGCCATCGTGACAGGGGGAATGAACACTGAAGCTTTCTTT.